A single T cell receptor (beta chain) is shown here with its context. Sequencing was performed with immunoSEQ multiplex PCR; in TCRdb, only in-frame clones are kept and a portion is missing. The data hold fewer than 45,000 clones, with over 70% observed a single time. The entry originates in a study of blood T cell repertoires in COVID-19. The CDR3 covers 14 residues. Germline lookup yields CDR1 MNHNY and CDR2 SVGAGI (reference sequence). V shed 5 bases and J 0 bases; nucleotides not matched to a gene: 3. Sequencing input: peripheral blood. The chain combines TRBV6-6 with TRBJ1-1; TRBD1 matches 7 bases. The clonotype was recovered from a human donor in a cohort sampled during active COVID-19. CDR3 protein: CASSRQGMNTEAFF. The CDR3 DNA follows: TGTGCCAGCAGTCGACAGGGTATGAACACTGAAGCTTTCTTT.